This TCR beta chain was documented in a study of monozygotic twins with inflammatory bowel disease. An approximately 2.5 ml blood sample was drawn per donor. TCRdb reprocessed the 5' RACE reads, keeping one entry per CDR3 protein, no DNA. The listing contains a few hundred thousand distinct CDR3 sequences. For this clonotype: Its antigen is as yet unknown.

Study-wide results and limits: Especially where disease activity was present, IBD patients had fewer clonotypes in common with others than healthy twins did. Varying immunosuppressive regimens may have increased patient repertoire variability.

The CDR3 consists of 15 residues. Germline V gene lookup returns CDR1 ENHRY and CDR2 SYGVKD. The receptor comes from a human donor with ulcerative colitis or Crohn's disease, or a healthy co-twin of an affected twin (not recorded which). The chain uses TRBV10-3 and TRBJ2-2; no DNA is available, so the TRBD1 call from TCRdb remains unchecked. The specimen was blood. CDR3 region: CAISVGQGNTGELFF.